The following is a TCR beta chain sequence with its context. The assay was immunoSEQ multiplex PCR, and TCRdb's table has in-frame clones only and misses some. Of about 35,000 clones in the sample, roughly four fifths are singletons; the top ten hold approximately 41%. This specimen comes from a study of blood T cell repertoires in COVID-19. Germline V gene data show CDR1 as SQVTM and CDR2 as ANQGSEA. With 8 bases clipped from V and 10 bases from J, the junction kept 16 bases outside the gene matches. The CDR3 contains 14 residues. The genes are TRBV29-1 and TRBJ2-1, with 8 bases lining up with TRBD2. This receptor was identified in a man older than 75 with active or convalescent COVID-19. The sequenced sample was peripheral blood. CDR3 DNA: TGCAGCTTCGCCGAGCGGGAGTGGCAAGGCGAGCAGTTCTTC. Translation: CSFAEREWQGEQFF.